Listed below are T cell receptor beta chains from one sample, sequenced in a study of shared clonotypes between healthy human individuals. Sequencing was performed with immunoSEQ multiplex PCR; in TCRdb, only in-frame clones are kept and a portion is missing. The sample contains approximately 640,000 clones, roughly 88% of which appear only once. The sample taken for sequencing was memory CD8+ T cells from PBMCs. Receptor source: a young man in good health. Some clones in this sample may be carry-over from other donors' samples. Each CDR3 is given with its conserved first and last residue. D genes are given only for firm matches. The size entry is marked missing in some rows and otherwise reads once, few, many or a size class.

CASSLEALEPRYGYTF | TGTGCCAGCAGCTTGGAGGCATTGGAGCCCCGCTATGGCTACACCTTC | TRBJ1-2 | - | TRBV5-4 | -
CARSPPGLKIHYNEQFF | TGTGCCAGAAGCCCACCGGGACTCAAAATCCACTACAATGAGCAGTTCTTC | TRBJ2-1 | - | TRBV5-3 | -
CASSPVRQGVYGYTF | TGTGCCAGCAGCCCGGTCCGACAGGGGGTGTATGGCTACACCTTC | TRBJ1-2 | - | TRBV5-6 | TRBD1
CASSLDYGYTF | TGTGCCAGCAGCTTAGACTATGGCTACACCTTC | TRBJ1-2 | - | TRBV7-2 | -
CASSLSGWAENTEAFF | TGTGCCAGCAGTTTATCGGGTTGGGCGGAGAACACTGAAGCTTTCTTT | TRBJ1-1 | - | TRBV27 | -
CASSSAEWGGRSSYEQYF | TGTGCCAGCAGCTCAGCCGAGTGGGGCGGGCGTAGCTCCTACGAGCAGTACTTC | TRBJ2-7 | - | TRBV7-9 | -
CASSPPQGANTEAFF | TGTGCCAGCTCACCACCACAGGGGGCGAACACTGAAGCTTTCTTT | TRBJ1-1 | - | TRBV18 | TRBD1
CASSHSPGLAGIFTGELFF | TGTGCCAGCAGTCATAGTCCCGGACTAGCGGGGATCTTCACCGGGGAGCTGTTTTTT | TRBJ2-2 | - | TRBV27 | TRBD2
CASGDQTYNEQFF | TGTGCCAGCGGGGACCAGACCTACAATGAGCAGTTCTTC | TRBJ2-1 | - | TRBV28 | -
CSVVAADSSYEQYF | TGCAGCGTTGTGGCGGCAGACTCTTCCTACGAGCAGTACTTC | TRBJ2-7 | - | TRBV29-1 | -
CASSLSGDWSEQYF | TGTGCCAGCAGTTTATCGGGGGACTGGTCCGAGCAGTACTTC | TRBJ2-7 | - | TRBV28 | -
CATSRDVPDYRDTQYF | TGTGCCACCAGCAGAGATGTTCCGGATTACAGAGATACGCAGTATTTT | TRBJ2-3 | - | TRBV15 | -
CASSSLAGGPDNEQFF | TGTGCCAGCAGCTCTCTAGCGGGAGGGCCAGACAATGAGCAGTTCTTC | TRBJ2-1 | - | TRBV7-9 | TRBD2
CASSSGQGYETQYF | TGTGCCAGCAGCTCGGGACAGGGGTATGAGACCCAGTACTTC | TRBJ2-5 | - | TRBV2 | TRBD1
CASSQVVGTEAFF | TGCGCCAGCAGCCAAGTTGTAGGCACTGAAGCTTTCTTT | TRBJ1-1 | - | TRBV4-3 | -
CASSVSGRAHEQYF | TGTGCCAGCAGCGTAAGCGGGAGGGCCCACGAGCAGTACTTC | TRBJ2-7 | - | TRBV9 | TRBD2
CASSVVPNTEAFF | TGTGCCAGCAGCGTAGTCCCAAACACTGAAGCTTTCTTT | TRBJ1-1 | - | TRBV9 | -
CASSPTAKSSYEQYF | TGTGCCAGCAGCCCAACAGCGAAAAGCTCCTACGAGCAGTACTTC | TRBJ2-7 | - | TRBV7-9 | -
CASSEPLSSASYEQYF | TGTGCCAGCAGTGAACCCCTCTCGAGCGCCTCCTACGAGCAGTACTTC | TRBJ2-7 | once | TRBV2 | -
CASEGGPREQYF | TGTGCCAGCGAGGGAGGGCCACGAGAGCAGTACTTC | TRBJ2-7 | - | TRBV2 | TRBD2
CASSLYGASGTDTQYF | TGCGCCAGCAGCTTGTATGGGGCTAGCGGTACAGATACGCAGTATTTT | TRBJ2-3 | - | TRBV5-1 | TRBD2
CASSSSGSVTGELFF | TGTGCCAGCAGCTCTAGCGGGAGTGTAACCGGGGAGCTGTTTTTT | TRBJ2-2 | - | TRBV7-2 | TRBD2
CASSRGAANTGELFF | TGTGCCAGCAGCCGAGGAGCGGCGAACACCGGGGAGCTGTTTTTT | TRBJ2-2 | - | TRBV4-2 | -
CASRAVGGSAADTQYF | TGTGCCAGCAGGGCTGTAGGAGGGAGTGCGGCAGATACGCAGTATTTT | TRBJ2-3 | - | TRBV7-2 | -
CASRVWTTPDYTDTQYF | TGTGCCAGCAGGGTGTGGACTACTCCCGATTACACAGATACGCAGTATTTT | TRBJ2-3 | - | TRBV28 | -
CASSLSGTGNIQYF | TGTGCCAGCAGTTTGTCAGGGACAGGAAACATTCAGTACTTC | TRBJ2-4 | few | TRBV28 | TRBD1
CASSQAVKRGAPHNEQFF | TGCGCCAGCAGCCAAGCCGTAAAGCGGGGGGCCCCCCACAATGAGCAGTTCTTC | TRBJ2-1 | - | TRBV4-1 | TRBD2
CSVGTGSYGYTF | TGCAGCGTTGGAACCGGCAGCTATGGCTACACCTTC | TRBJ1-2 | - | TRBV29-1 | -
CASSPPTGVGYGYTF | TGTGCCAGCAGTCCCCCGACAGGGGTTGGCTATGGCTACACCTTC | TRBJ1-2 | - | TRBV28 | TRBD1
CASSQSRGAETQYF | TGTGCCAGCAGCCAATCGAGGGGGGCAGAGACCCAGTACTTC | TRBJ2-5 | - | TRBV16 | -
CASSFRTGELFF | TGTGCCAGCAGTTTTCGAACCGGGGAGCTGTTTTTT | TRBJ2-2 | - | TRBV27 | -
CASSQDSGPSESYEQYF | TGTGCCAGCAGCCAAGATTCGGGGCCTAGCGAATCCTACGAGCAGTACTTC | TRBJ2-7 | once | TRBV4-2 | -
CATSREEAPNTEAFF | TGTGCCACCAGCAGGGAAGAGGCGCCGAACACTGAAGCTTTCTTT | TRBJ1-1 | - | TRBV15 | -
CASSGSMKEGGGEQFF | TGTGCCAGCAGCGGTAGTATGAAGGAGGGGGGTGGTGAGCAGTTCTTC | TRBJ2-1 | - | TRBV9 | -
CATSKGPPGDNEQFF | TGTGCCACCAGCAAGGGGCCCCCTGGGGACAATGAGCAGTTCTTC | TRBJ2-1 | - | TRBV15 | -
CASSQTSGTGAGELFF | TGCGCCAGCAGCCAGACGTCCGGGACGGGGGCCGGGGAGCTGTTTTTT | TRBJ2-2 | - | TRBV4-3 | -
CASSLAAENTGELFF | TGCGCCAGCAGCTTGGCGGCCGAAAACACCGGGGAGCTGTTTTTT | TRBJ2-2 | - | TRBV5-1 | -
CASSQSPRSADTQYF | TGTGCCAGCAGCCAATCCCCGAGGAGTGCAGATACGCAGTATTTT | TRBJ2-3 | - | TRBV4-2 | -
CASSLGRSTEAFF | TGTGCCAGCAGCTTAGGACGGAGCACTGAAGCTTTCTTT | TRBJ1-1 | - | TRBV13 | -
CASSFRRLGNTEAFF | TGTGCCAGCAGTTTCAGGAGACTCGGGAACACTGAAGCTTTCTTT | TRBJ1-1 | once | TRBV27 | -
CASSLRGVQETQYF | TGTGCCAGCAGCCTACGTGGGGTACAAGAGACCCAGTACTTC | TRBJ2-5 | once | TRBV7-9 | -
CASSPRGVTTDTQYF | TGTGCCAGCAGCCCTCGAGGGGTAACCACAGATACGCAGTATTTT | TRBJ2-3 | - | TRBV7-9 | -
CAILANRNTGELFF | TGTGCCATCCTGGCAAACAGGAACACCGGGGAGCTGTTTTTT | TRBJ2-2 | once | TRBV10-3 | -
CASSQDFINTEAFF | TGCGCCAGCAGCCAAGATTTTATAAACACTGAAGCTTTCTTT | TRBJ1-1 | - | TRBV4-3 | -
CASSVRVEGNYGYTF | TGTGCCAGCAGCGTACGTGTGGAGGGGAACTATGGCTACACCTTC | TRBJ1-2 | - | TRBV9 | -
CASSEEGRSGNTIYF | TGTGCCAGCAGTGAAGAGGGGAGGTCTGGAAACACCATATATTTT | TRBJ1-3 | once | TRBV2 | -
CASSPGLGSYNEQFF | TGTGCCAGCAGCCCGGGACTAGGGTCCTACAATGAGCAGTTCTTC | TRBJ2-1 | once | TRBV7-3 | TRBD2
CASSADRGRINEQFF | TGTGCCAGCAGTGCGGACAGGGGGCGCATTAATGAGCAGTTCTTC | TRBJ2-1 | - | TRBV9 | TRBD1
CASISSTGELFF | TGTGCCAGCATATCAAGTACCGGGGAGCTGTTTTTT | TRBJ2-2 | - | TRBV7-3 | -
CASSYSQGLGYTF | TGTGCCAGCAGTTACTCTCAGGGGCTGGGCTACACCTTC | TRBJ1-2 | - | TRBV6-5 | -
CASSATGSPTNTEAFF | TGTGCCAGCAGCGCCACAGGGTCCCCTACTAACACTGAAGCTTTCTTT | TRBJ1-1 | - | TRBV9 | -
CASSEYPMYQETQYF | TGTGCCAGCAGTGAATATCCCATGTACCAAGAGACCCAGTACTTC | TRBJ2-5 | - | TRBV6-1 | -